This TCR beta chain was captured in a study of shared clonotypes between healthy human individuals (TCRdb year 2020). Regarding the study in general: The cohort included a few men and a couple of women between 18 and 49 years of age. The study deeply sequenced blood TCR repertoires of about five healthy adults to estimate repertoire size and the extent of clonotype sharing between individuals. To increase sequencing depth and limit assay-specific biases, TCR repertoire library preparation and sequencing were carried out by different laboratories using diverse techniques. Each donor's leukapheresis produced roughly between roughly 0.85 and 9.5 billion PBMCs. Per donor, three plates each were used for CD4 naive and CD4 memory, two for CD8 naive, and one for CD8 memory.

In the case of this clone: Its target antigen remains unknown. Base-call qualities are not available, and no considerably larger clone is one nucleotide away.

TCR CDR3 regions were amplified from genomic DNA by multiplex PCR using the deep immunoSEQ assay. Extracted genomic DNA from each cell subset was spread evenly across all wells of several immunoSEQ 96-well plates, with each plate serving as a replicate. Each replicate PCR for sorted subsets received about 220 ng genomic DNA, equal to about 30,000 T cell genomes. Purified libraries were measured with a Qubit 3.0 fluorometer, size-checked on a Bioanalyzer 2100, and measured again with the KAPA Library Quantification kit. Every immunoSEQ 96-well plate was sequenced on a dedicated single-read 150-cycle Illumina NextSeq 550 flow cell. Under the source paper's analysis protocol: The immunoSEQ output contained only junctional sequences without quality scores, so filtering could not match that applied to full-length reads. Sequences were annotated with PyIR, a Python wrapper for IgBLAST v1.9, and V/J genes and CDR3 were assigned using IMGT germline references. Reads were filtered out if the reads had weak V/J assignments (E-value above 1e-6), no CDR3, stop codons, out-of-frame junctions, or ambiguous translated residues. V3J clonotypes were defined as sequences sharing an identical inferred V gene, J gene, and CDR3 amino acid sequence. To compute the percentage overlap between repertoires, the number of shared unique clonotypes was divided by the size of the smaller repertoire. Three approaches were used to assess repertoire richness: RTK rarefaction, the Chao1 estimator, and Recon v2.1 estimates of unobserved clonotypes. For all TCRbeta clonotypes obtained by the gDNA method from several donors, generation probabilities were computed with OLGA. The table comes from immuneACCESS by way of TCRdb, which keeps in-frame sequences with V and J called. Part of the clones is missing from these tables; in studies checked, under half for an unresolved V gene and the rest for unknown reasons. V and J calls and clone size are given by that table; D and trimming were obtained from the DNA. For this sample the table gives about 1.5 million clones, of which roughly 98% were detected only once. The ten largest clonotypes hold approximately 0.45% of the sample.

Healthy HIV-negative adults with no recently reported acute infections or vaccinations were included as donors. Every donor was a Caucasian adult residing in Nashville, Tennessee, USA. CD4+ T cells were enriched through magnetic negative selection, after which naive cells were positively selected on CD45RA and the remaining negative fraction served as the memory subset. Blood was obtained by leukapheresis, after which PBMCs were separated by Ficoll-Histopaque density gradient centrifugation and cryopreserved in liquid nitrogen vapor phase. Purity and quantity of every magnetically sorted T cell population were checked by analytical flow cytometry. Genomic DNA was isolated from every sorted fraction and measured by UV absorbance on a Nanodrop 2000c. Study-wide findings and limitations: Naive subsets generally had larger estimated clonotype richness than memory subsets did. The small number of donors limited the genetic and exposure-history diversity represented. Sharing across several donors was observed for around 5% of naive CD4, over 3% of naive CD8, 2.3% of memory CD4, and 0.4% of memory CD8 clonotypes. Pairwise subsampling indicated that sequencing depth was expected to affect the degree of clonotype sharing among donors. Only blood was sampled, and tissue TCR repertoires likely differ from those in blood. Rarefaction of sorted-subset datasets indicated incomplete sequencing despite the large sequencing depth. Higher generation probabilities were observed for clonotypes shared by all four sorted-subset donors than for non-shared clonotypes.

The specimen sequenced was naive CD4+ T cells sorted from blood. Explained via the paper, the cell subset or site label denotes: CD45RA+ positively selected. This clonotype was obtained from a man aged 25 to 40 in good health.

The CDR3 protein: CASSLGAGRGDQPQHF. The nucleotide sequence reads as follows: TGTGCCAGCAGCTTAGGGGCGGGGAGGGGGGATCAGCCCCAGCATTTT. The chain couples TRBV7-9 to TRBJ1-5; 6 matching bases give a weak D call of TRBD1. Its CDR3 holds 16 amino acids, cysteine through phenylalanine. Here the CDR3 DNA is all that survives: 48 bases in frame from base 1. Based on the germline V gene (reference sequence), the CDR1 and CDR2 sequences are SEHNR and FQNEAQ. V loses 1 base, J loses 5 bases, and the germline ends lie 15 bases apart.